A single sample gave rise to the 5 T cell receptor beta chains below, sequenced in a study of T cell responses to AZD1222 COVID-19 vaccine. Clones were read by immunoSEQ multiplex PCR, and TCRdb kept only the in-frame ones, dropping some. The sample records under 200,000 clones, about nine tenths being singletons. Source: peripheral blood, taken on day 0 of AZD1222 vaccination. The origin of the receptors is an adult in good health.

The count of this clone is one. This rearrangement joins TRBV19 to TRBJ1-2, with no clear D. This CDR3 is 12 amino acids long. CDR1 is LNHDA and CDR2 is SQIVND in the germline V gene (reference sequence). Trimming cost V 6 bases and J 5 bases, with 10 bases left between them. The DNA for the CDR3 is TGTGCCAGTAGCTCTTGGGAATATGGCTACACCTTC. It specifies CASSSWEYGYTF.

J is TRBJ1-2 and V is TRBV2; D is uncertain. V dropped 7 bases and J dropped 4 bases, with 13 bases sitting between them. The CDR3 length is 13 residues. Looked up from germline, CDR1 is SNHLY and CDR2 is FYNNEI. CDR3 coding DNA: TGTGCCAGCAAGACCCCAGTCCCCTATGGCTACACCTTC. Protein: CASKTPVPYGYTF.

The CDR3 loop is CASSYSGLLRDTEAFF. The CDR3 DNA is TGTGCCAGCAGTTACTCGGGGCTATTAAGGGACACTGAAGCTTTCTTT. This rearrangement joins TRBV6-5 to TRBJ1-1; the D gene is possibly TRBD1 (5 bases). Per the germline V gene, CDR1 is MNHEY and CDR2 is SVGAGI. V gave up 0 bases and J gave up 3 bases, with 14 bases separating them. This CDR3 comprises 16 residues.

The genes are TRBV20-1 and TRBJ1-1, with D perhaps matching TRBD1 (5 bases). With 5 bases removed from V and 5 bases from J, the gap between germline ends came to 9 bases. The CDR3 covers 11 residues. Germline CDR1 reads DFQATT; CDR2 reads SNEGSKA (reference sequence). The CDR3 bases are TGCAGTGCTTACAGGATTACTGAAGCTTTCTTT. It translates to CSAYRITEAFF.

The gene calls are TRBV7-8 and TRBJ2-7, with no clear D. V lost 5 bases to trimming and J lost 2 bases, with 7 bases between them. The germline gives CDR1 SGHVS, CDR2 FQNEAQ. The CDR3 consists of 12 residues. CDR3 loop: CASSTVTYEQYF. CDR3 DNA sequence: TGTGCCAGCAGCACTGTTACCTACGAGCAGTACTTC.